The next 25 T cell receptor beta chains were all read from a single sample in a study of response to subunit inactivated influenza vaccine. TCRdb re-derived calls from the RT-PCR reads in MiXCR, one entry per CDR3 protein. The sample holds about 780,000 distinct CDR3 sequences, roughly 20% seen once. The specimen was PBMCs from blood, collected less than 6 days after vaccination. All receptors come from a man in his fifties who received an inactivated influenza vaccine.

This chain links TRBV29-1 with TRBJ2-3; 9 bases align to TRBD2. There are 15 residues in the CDR3. J was trimmed by 4 bases and V by 6 bases; bases with no gene match: 11. Per the germline V gene, CDR1 is SQVTM and CDR2 is ANQGSEA. CDR3 nucleotides: TGCAGCGTAGCATATAGCGGGAGTCAGGCAGATACGCAGTATTTT. This codes for CSVAYSGSQADTQYF.

This clonotype was detected a few times. The rearrangement links TRBV10-3 to TRBJ1-6; possibly TRBD1 for D (5 bases). Germline CDR1 reads ENHRY; CDR2 reads SYGVKD. V was pared by 2 bases and J by 4 bases, with 9 bases between. The CDR3 totals 15 residues. CDR3 coding DNA: TGTGCCATCAGTGAGCAAGCAGGGTATAATTCACCCCTCCACTTT. Its translation: CAISEQAGYNSPLHF.

V and J are TRBV27 and TRBJ2-1, with 9 bases matching TRBD1. From germline, CDR1 is MNHEY and CDR2 SMNVEV (reference sequence). CDR3 length equals 14 residues. J lost 4 bases, V lost 7 bases, and 5 bases had no gene match. The CDR3 coding sequence is TGTGCCAGCACCCCGGACAGGGGTTACAATGAGCAGTTCTTC. Amino acid sequence: CASTPDRGYNEQFF.

This clonotype was detected only a few times. The chain uses TRBV7-6 and TRBJ1-6, with D tentatively TRBD1 (5 bases). Germline lookup yields CDR1 SGHVS and CDR2 FNYEAQ. This CDR3 contains 14 residues. The V gene lost 5 bases and the J gene lost 10 bases, with 15 bases spanning the gap. The CDR3 nucleotides read TGTGCCAGCAGCCTGGCGGGGGTAGGGTCACCCCTCCACTTT. As protein: CASSLAGVGSPLHF.

The sample holds many counts of this clonotype. V gene TRBV5-1 combines with J gene TRBJ2-1; TRBD1 agrees at 8 bases. The trim removed 5 bases at V and 7 bases at J, leaving 8 bases unmatched. Germline V CDR1 and CDR2: SGHRS, YFSETQ. This CDR3 region has 14 residues. The CDR3 DNA is TGCGCCAGCAGTTCCCAACGACAGGGGAATGAGCAGTTCTTC. This sequence encodes CASSSQRQGNEQFF. The whole variable domain, remainder taken from reference TRBV5-1 and TRBJ2-1, is KAGVTQTPRYLIKTRGQQVTLSCSPISGHRSVSWYQQTPGQGLQFLFEYFSETQRNKGNFPGRFSGRQFSNSRSEMNVSTLELGDSALYLCASSSQRQGNEQFFGPGTRLTVL.

The chain employs TRBV20-1 and TRBJ2-2, with 13 bases matching TRBD2. Looked up from germline, CDR1 is DFQATT and CDR2 is SNEGSKA (reference sequence). Losses at the gene ends were 0 bases for V and 6 bases for J; bases not matched to a gene: 7. CDR3 size: 17 residues. CDR3 residues: CSARDLTSGGLAGELFF. The DNA of the CDR3 is TGCAGTGCTAGAGATCTGACTAGCGGGGGGCTTGCCGGGGAGCTGTTTTTT.

Only a few counts were recorded for this clonotype. This chain connects TRBV12-3 or TRBV12-4 to TRBJ1-1; D remains ambiguous. V dropped 6 bases and J dropped 5 bases, with 16 bases sitting between them. The length of the CDR3 is 14 residues. This CDR3 is CASRSRRRITEAFF. The DNA of the CDR3 is TGTGCCAGCAGATCCAGGAGGAGGATAACTGAAGCTTTCTTT.

V is TRBV6-6 and J is TRBJ2-3; 8 bases line up with TRBD1. V trimming: 6 bases; J trimming: 7 bases; junction bases outside the gene matches: 3. This CDR3 is 12 amino acids long. CDR1 MNHNY and CDR2 SVGAGI come from the germline V gene (reference sequence). The CDR3 DNA follows: TGTGCCAGCAGCCAGGGGGCAAATACGCAGTATTTT. Translated: CASSQGANTQYF.

This clonotype has only a few counts. CDR3 nucleotide sequence: TGTGCCAGCAGCGTAGGAGGACAGAAGACAGATACGCAGTATTTT. Translation gives CASSVGGQKTDTQYF. The chain carries TRBV9 and TRBJ2-3, with D possibly matching TRBD1 (6 bases). Germline CDR1 is SGDLS and CDR2 is YYNGEE. Between the trimmed V and J ends, which lost 0 bases and 3 bases, there was a span of 11 bases. The CDR3 has 15 amino acids. Looking up the rest from reference TRBV9 and TRBJ2-3 gives the full variable domain: DSGVTQTPKHLITATGQRVTLRCSPRSGDLSVYWYQQSLDQGLQFLIQYYNGEERAKGNILERFSAQQFPDLHSELNLSSLELGDSALYFCASSVGGQKTDTQYFGPGTRLTVL.

This clonotype has ten or more counts. This chain uses TRBV12-3 or TRBV12-4 with TRBJ2-5; TRBD2 agrees at 11 bases. This CDR3 has 16 residues. Trimming took 3 bases from V and 2 from J; bases not matched to a gene: 5. This CDR3 reads CASSFLAGGQQETQYF. As DNA, the CDR3 is TGTGCCAGCAGTTTTCTAGCGGGGGGACAACAAGAGACCCAGTACTTC.

The chain is built from TRBV6-2 or TRBV6-3 and TRBJ2-5, with D perhaps TRBD2 (5 bases). The CDR3 is made up of 14 amino acids. Trimming left V 4 bases short and J 2 bases short, with 11 bases between. Germline loops: CDR1 MNHEY, CDR2 SVGEGT. The CDR3 DNA is TGTGCCAGCAGTTTCGGACTTCTTCAAGAGACCCAGTACTTC. As protein: CASSFGLLQETQYF.

The chain couples TRBV30 to TRBJ2-3, with D maybe TRBD2 (5 bases). The CDR3 loop spans 11 amino acids. Germline lookup yields CDR1 GTSNPN and CDR2 SVGIG (reference sequence). V dropped 5 bases and J dropped 7 bases, with 10 bases sitting between them. As DNA, the CDR3 is TGTGCCTGGGCCGAGCGGAATACGCAGTATTTT. Translation: CAWAERNTQYF.

The chain employs TRBV25-1 and TRBJ2-1; 9 bases are shared with TRBD1. Trimming at V came to 1 base and at J to 8 bases, leaving 3 bases not matched to a gene. The germline gives CDR1 MGHDK, CDR2 SYGVNS. The CDR3 spans 14 residues. CDR3: CASSEWDREDEQFF. DNA of the CDR3: TGTGCCAGCAGTGAATGGGACAGGGAGGATGAGCAGTTCTTC. Filled out from reference TRBV25-1 and TRBJ2-1, the complete variable domain reads EADIYQTPRYLVIGTGKKITLECSQTMGHDKMYWYQQDPGMELHLIHYSYGVNSTEKGDLSSESTVSRIRTEHFPLTLESARPSHTSQYLCASSEWDREDEQFFGPGTRLTVL.

The chain combines TRBV20-1 with TRBJ2-6, with a tentative D call TRBD1 (6 bases). This CDR3 spans 16 amino acids. Trimming took off 0 bases at V and 2 bases at J, with 11 bases between the two ends. Germline V gives CDR1 DFQATT, CDR2 SNEGSKA (reference sequence). The chain's CDR3 is CSARDDRLAGANVLTF. The CDR3 DNA sequence: TGCAGTGCTAGAGATGACAGGCTCGCTGGGGCCAACGTCCTGACTTTC.

This clonotype appeared a few times. J is TRBJ2-1 and V is TRBV15, with D tentatively TRBD1 (6 bases). The germline V and J ends were trimmed by 0 bases and 7 bases, with 16 bases remaining between them. The germline gives CDR1 LNHNV, CDR2 YYDKDF (reference sequence). The length of the CDR3 is 16 residues. CDR3: CATSRDPGRGLNEQFF. For the CDR3, the DNA is TGTGCCACCAGCAGAGATCCGGGCAGGGGTTTGAATGAGCAGTTCTTC.

V and J are TRBV20-1 and TRBJ1-1, with D possibly TRBD1 on 5 matching bases. V was clipped by 6 bases and J by 5 bases, with 16 bases between them. This CDR3 comprises 13 residues. Germline loops: CDR1 DFQATT, CDR2 SNEGSKA (reference sequence). The CDR3 is CSALQAPRTEAFF. The CDR3 DNA is TGCAGTGCGCTACAGGCCCCAAGGACTGAAGCTTTCTTT.

The chain recombines TRBV15 with TRBJ1-6; possibly TRBD1 for D (5 bases). Germline CDR1 LNHNV, CDR2 YYDKDF (reference sequence). This CDR3 is 17 amino acids long. V lost 0 bases, J lost 7 bases, and 16 bases lay in between. In DNA, the CDR3 is TGTGCCACCAGCAGAGATTTCGACCTGGGGGGGAATTCACCCCTCCACTTT. Translated, it gives CATSRDFDLGGNSPLHF. The whole variable domain, filled in from reference TRBV15 and TRBJ1-6, reads DAMVIQNPRYQVTQFGKPVTLSCSQTLNHNVMYWYQQKSSQAPKLLFHYYDKDFNNEADTPDNFQSRRPNTSFCFLDIRSPGLGDTAMYLCATSRDFDLGGNSPLHFGNGTRLTVT.

In this sample, this clonotype turned up many times. The chain uses TRBV4-1 and TRBJ1-1; D possibly corresponds to TRBD1 (6 bases). Between the trimmed V and J ends, which lost 7 bases and 5 bases, there was a span of 17 bases. CDR3 length equals 14 residues. The germline V gene has CDR1 MGHRA and CDR2 YSYEKL. CDR3 residues: CASTSARGRTEAFF. CDR3 DNA sequence: TGCGCCAGCACCAGTGCAAGGGGGAGAACTGAAGCTTTCTTT.

V and J are TRBV24-1 and TRBJ1-2; D may be TRBD1 (5 bases). The CDR3 covers 14 residues. Germline V CDR1 and CDR2: KGHDR, SFDVKD. V was clipped by 3 bases and J by 4 bases, with 11 bases between them. The DNA for the CDR3 is TGTGCCACCAGTGATGCCGGGACCGTCTATGGCTACACCTTC. Translated: CATSDAGTVYGYTF.

J is TRBJ1-1 and V is TRBV27; 7 bases are a match to TRBD1. The CDR3 has 14 amino acids. Germline-derived CDR1 and CDR2 are MNHEY and SMNVEV (reference sequence). V lost 5 bases and J lost 0; bases outside the gene matches: 3. As DNA, the CDR3 is TGTGCCAGCAGTAGACAGGGAGTGAACACTGAAGCTTTCTTT. Translation: CASSRQGVNTEAFF.

The table lists this clonotype with many counts. The chain carries TRBV4-3 and TRBJ2-7; D is tentatively TRBD1 or TRBD2 (6 bases each). The length of the CDR3 is 15 residues. Trimming stripped 0 bases from V and 7 bases from J, with 16 bases between. Germline V lookup: CDR1 LGHNA, CDR2 YSLEER. The chain's CDR3 is CASSQESIGGKEQYF. In nucleotides, the CDR3 is TGCGCCAGCAGCCAAGAGAGCATAGGGGGGAAAGAGCAGTACTTC.

This clonotype was seen more than once but under ten times. The chain couples TRBV20-1 to TRBJ2-7, with 7 bases lining up with TRBD1. Germline V gives CDR1 DFQATT, CDR2 SNEGSKA (reference sequence). CDR3 length equals 14 residues. V lost 2 bases and J lost 3; bases outside the gene matches: 7. For the CDR3, the DNA is TGCAGTGCTAGAAGCCCCAGGGGGAACTACGAGCAGTACTTC. Translated: CSARSPRGNYEQYF.

This clonotype was detected ten times or more. CDR3 DNA sequence: TGCGCCAGCAGCGCAGGAACAGGGGCGACCTACGAGCAGTACTTC. Translating it yields CASSAGTGATYEQYF. V gene TRBV10-2 combines with J gene TRBJ2-7; the match to TRBD1 covers 7 bases. Unmatched junction bases numbered 10, after V lost 6 bases and J lost 2 bases. This CDR3 spans 15 amino acids. The V gene's germline CDR1 is WSHSY and CDR2 SAAADI.

The chain uses TRBV7-2 and TRBJ2-5; D ambiguous. The CDR3 extends over 13 amino acids. Germline V gene sequence: CDR1 SGHTA, CDR2 FQGNSA. The V end lost 5 bases, the J end lost 4 bases, and 11 bases lay between the germline ends. CDR3 sequence reads: CASSPQSGETQYF. The CDR3 bases are TGTGCCAGCAGCCCCCAATCGGGAGAGACCCAGTACTTC.

This clonotype came up a few times. The genes are TRBV4-3 and TRBJ2-3, with 8 bases that match TRBD1. Germline V gene data show CDR1 as LGHNA and CDR2 as YSLEER. With 1 base clipped from V and 0 bases from J, the junction kept 3 bases outside the gene matches. The CDR3 is made up of 16 amino acids. The CDR3 spells CASSQGDRISTDTQYF. CDR3 DNA: TGCGCCAGCAGCCAAGGGGACAGGATTAGCACAGATACGCAGTATTTT.